The 27 T cell receptor beta chains listed next were all sequenced from one sample in a study of T-cell memory formation after mild COVID-19. TCRdb reanalysed the 5' RACE reads using MiXCR and keeps one entry per CDR3 protein. The sample has under 250,000 distinct CDR3 sequences; roughly 10% are singletons. Specimen: PBMCs or a T cell subset sorted from them (not recorded which). Every receptor here comes from a man aged 18 to 30 who had mild COVID-19 (a few samples of this study predate the infection). Cell type and time point are not known.

This clonotype was counted between two and nine times. The chain combines TRBV7-2 with TRBJ2-7, with TRBD2 identical over 9 bases. V shed 3 bases, J shed 5 bases, and the junction held 8 bases outside the gene matches. The V gene's germline CDR1 is SGHTA and CDR2 FQGNSA. CDR3 length equals 15 residues. The CDR3 DNA sequence: TGTGCCAGCAGCTTTCTGGGGACTAGCCCAGACGAGCAGTACGTC. Its protein product is CASSFLGTSPDEQYV.

This chain connects TRBV4-1 to TRBJ2-2; a possible D gene is TRBD2 (5 bases). The ends were cut back, 3 bases at V and 2 bases at J, with 10 bases in the middle. There are 15 residues in the CDR3. CDR1 is MGHRA, CDR2 YSYEKL, per germline. The CDR3 DNA is TGCGCCAGCAGCCAGAGGACTTCCAACACCGGGGAGCTGTTTTTT. Translation gives CASSQRTSNTGELFF.

The chain carries TRBV4-2 and TRBJ2-1; D is undetermined. The CDR3 is 14 amino acids. V lost 0 bases, J lost 6 bases, and 9 bases lay in between. CDR1 is LGHNA, CDR2 YNFKEQ, per germline. The CDR3 sequence: CASSQDGLSNEQFF. CDR3 in DNA: TGTGCCAGCAGCCAAGATGGGCTGTCCAATGAGCAGTTCTTC.

This clonotype appeared a few times. V is TRBV5-1 and J is TRBJ1-6; D remains unclear. The V end was cut by 4 bases, the J end by 8 bases, with 7 bases between. There are 12 residues in the CDR3. In germline, CDR1 is SGHRS, CDR2 YFSETQ. The CDR3 nucleotides read TGCGCCAGCAGCGGGTATGATTCACCCCTCCACTTT. Its translation: CASSGYDSPLHF.

The chain recombines TRBV11-1 with TRBJ2-7; 9 positions agree with TRBD1. With 5 bases clipped from V and 5 bases from J, the junction kept 4 bases outside the gene matches. Germline-derived CDR1 and CDR2 are SGHAT and FQDESV (reference sequence). The CDR3 has 13 residues. This chain's CDR3 is CASSRDRVHEQYF. DNA of the CDR3: TGTGCCAGCAGCCGGGACAGGGTGCACGAGCAGTACTTC.

The genes are TRBV11-2 and TRBJ2-3; 12 bases map to TRBD2. The V gene's germline CDR1 is SGHAT and CDR2 FQNNGV. CDR3 length: 18 amino acids. Trimming at V came to 2 bases and at J to 1 base, leaving 7 bases not matched to a gene. The CDR3 protein is CASSLTLSSGGGTDTQYF. The DNA of the CDR3 is TGTGCCAGCAGCTTAACCCTCTCTAGCGGGGGGGGCACAGATACGCAGTATTTT.

This clonotype was seen more than once but under ten times. This chain joins TRBV29-1 and TRBJ1-1; D is undetermined. Germline CDR1 and CDR2: SQVTM and ANQGSEA. Trimming removed 7 bases from V and 0 bases from J, with 15 bases in between. This CDR3 is built from 14 residues. The CDR3 spells CSGGRGRVNTEAFF. The CDR3 coding sequence is TGCAGCGGTGGGAGAGGAAGGGTGAACACTGAAGCTTTCTTT.

This clonotype showed up many times. The CDR3 bases are TGTGCCAGCAGCGACGGATCGGAGGCCTACAATGAGCAGTTCTTC. Protein sequence: CASSDGSEAYNEQFF. V gene TRBV7-6 combines with J gene TRBJ2-1; perhaps TRBD2 as D (5 bases). The V and J ends lost 5 bases and 2 bases respectively, with 13 bases between them. Looked up from germline, CDR1 is SGHVS and CDR2 is FNYEAQ. This CDR3 contains 15 residues.

The chain combines TRBV30 with TRBJ2-1, with unresolved D. Germline values: CDR1 GTSNPN, CDR2 SVGIG (reference sequence). The germline V and J ends were trimmed by 2 bases and 5 bases, with 10 bases remaining between them. There are 13 residues in the CDR3. The CDR3 DNA reads TGTGCCTGGAGTTCCCTATCAAACAATGAGCAGTTCTTC. It yields the protein CAWSSLSNNEQFF.

This clonotype was seen repeatedly, ten times or more. The chain uses TRBV20-1 and TRBJ1-4; 10 bases match TRBD1. V shed 6 bases and J 5 bases; nucleotides not matched to a gene: 6. The CDR3 sequence is 14 residues long. The germline CDR1 and CDR2 sequences are DFQATT and SNEGSKA (reference sequence). The CDR3 reads CSAESTGGNEKLFF. The CDR3 nucleotides read TGCAGTGCGGAGTCGACAGGGGGCAATGAAAAACTGTTTTTT.

This clonotype was counted many times. The chain links TRBV4-2 to TRBJ1-6; 7 bases are a match to TRBD1. The CDR3 extends over 14 amino acids. In germline, CDR1 is LGHNA, CDR2 YNFKEQ. With V trimmed by 5 bases and J by 9 bases, 7 bases remained unmatched. CDR3 sequence (DNA): TGTGCCAGCAGCGCAGAGGGGGCAGGTTCACCCCTCCACTTT. Translating it yields CASSAEGAGSPLHF.

A few counts support this clonotype. V and J are TRBV6-6 and TRBJ2-7; 7 bases line up with TRBD2. Germline lookup yields CDR1 MNHNY and CDR2 SVGAGI (reference sequence). Unmatched junction bases numbered 5, after V lost 9 bases and J lost 6 bases. The CDR3 is 11 residues long. The CDR3: CASGEGAEQYV. For the CDR3, the DNA is TGTGCCAGTGGGGAGGGTGCCGAGCAGTACGTC.

The chain uses TRBV6-5 and TRBJ1-2, with 7 bases identical to TRBD1. CDR3 length: 14 amino acids. Germline V CDR1 and CDR2: MNHEY, SVGAGI. J gave up 3 bases and V 6 bases, and 7 bases lay outside the gene matches. CDR3 residues: CASRRSGTDYGYTF. CDR3 nucleotide sequence: TGTGCCAGCAGGAGATCCGGGACAGACTATGGCTACACCTTC.

This clonotype came up a few times. The chain combines TRBV6-5 with TRBJ1-2; maybe TRBD1 (5 bases). The CDR3 totals 14 residues. Germline V gives CDR1 MNHEY, CDR2 SVGAGI. Deletions cut 7 bases from V and 4 bases from J, with 16 bases between. CDR3 sequence: CASTQPGGGYGYTF. In nucleotides, the CDR3 is TGTGCCAGCACACAACCCGGGGGTGGCTATGGCTACACCTTC.

This clonotype has a count of ten or more. A junction end diverges from the germline sequence, so it may reflect a read error. V and J are TRBV5-1 and TRBJ2-1; 11 nucleotides match TRBD1. Germline CDR1 SGHRS, CDR2 YFSETQ. This CDR3 region has 14 residues. The CDR3 reads CASSLGTGGNEQFF. In DNA form, the CDR3 reads TGTGCTAGCAGCTTAGGGACAGGGGGCAATGAGCAGTTCTTC.

This chain joins TRBV29-1 and TRBJ1-1, with D possibly being TRBD1 (5 bases). The CDR3 is made up of 10 amino acids. The germline V gene encodes CDR1 SQVTM and CDR2 ANQGSEA. V was clipped by 4 bases and J by 7 bases, with 7 bases between them. The CDR3 DNA reads as TGCAGCGTTGTGACAGTTGAAGCTTTCTTT. This encodes CSVVTVEAFF. The full variable domain, in which reference TRBV29-1 and TRBJ1-1 provide the parts outside the CDR3, is SAVISQKPSRDICQRGTSLTIQCQVDSQVTMMFWYRQQPGQSLTLIATANQGSEATYESGFVIDKFPISRPNLTFSTLTVSNMSPEDSSIYLCSVVTVEAFFGQGTRLTVV.

The V and J genes are TRBV9 and TRBJ1-1, with D uncertain. The V gene's germline CDR1 is SGDLS and CDR2 YYNGEE. The CDR3 consists of 17 residues. V was trimmed by 0 bases and J by 3 bases, leaving 18 bases between them. CDR3 sequence (DNA): TGTGCCAGCAGCGTAGTTCCCGGGAGGACTAGGGACACTGAAGCTTTCTTT. It yields the protein CASSVVPGRTRDTEAFF.

This sequence joins TRBV11-1 and TRBJ2-5; 8 nucleotides agree with TRBD2. CDR1 is SGHAT and CDR2 is FQDESV in the germline V gene (reference sequence). V lost 5 bases, J lost 9 bases, and 11 bases stayed unmatched. The CDR3 covers 14 residues. The CDR3: CASSALPPGGAQYF. The DNA of the CDR3 is TGTGCCAGCAGCGCCCTACCCCCGGGGGGGGCCCAGTACTTC. Using reference TRBV11-1 and TRBJ2-5 for the parts outside the CDR3, the full variable domain is EAEVAQSPRYKITEKSQAVAFWCDPISGHATLYWYRQILGQGPELLVQFQDESVVDDSQLPKDRFSAERLKGVDSTLKIQPAELGDSAMYLCASSALPPGGAQYFGPGTRLLVL.

This chain uses TRBV12-3 or TRBV12-4 with TRBJ1-3; D is undetermined. The CDR3 totals 12 residues. V lost 7 bases to trimming and J lost 4 bases, with 8 bases between them. CDR3: CASTSTGNTIYF. The CDR3 nucleotides are TGTGCCAGCACCTCGACAGGAAACACCATATATTTT.

This clonotype has a handful of counts. The chain couples TRBV7-6 to TRBJ2-4, with D perhaps TRBD1 or TRBD2 (5 bases each). Germline assignment: CDR1 SGHVS and CDR2 FNYEAQ. This CDR3 contains 15 residues. V was cut by 5 bases and J by 6 bases, with 17 bases left in between. CDR3 residues: CASSQGAGAGNIQYF. CDR3 nucleotide sequence: TGTGCCAGCAGCCAAGGCGCCGGGGCAGGAAACATTCAGTACTTC.

This clonotype occurred a few times. The genes are TRBV28 and TRBJ2-1; 11 bases are a match to TRBD2. CDR3 size: 14 residues. With V trimmed by 6 bases and J by 15 bases, 13 bases remained unmatched. Germline lookup yields CDR1 MDHEN and CDR2 SYDVKM. CDR3 bases: TGTGCCAGCAGCCCCCCTCAACTAGCGGGGGTGGTGTTCTTC. This gives the protein CASSPPQLAGVVFF.

This clonotype was seen more than once but under ten times. The CDR3 here is CASSSYGGIQYF. The CDR3 nucleotides are TGTGCCAGCAGTTCGTACGGTGGCATTCAGTACTTC. The V gene is TRBV25-1, the J gene TRBJ2-4; D is unclear. V was cut by 5 bases and J by 9 bases, with 11 bases left in between. The CDR3 totals 12 residues. The germline gives CDR1 MGHDK, CDR2 SYGVNS.

This clonotype was picked up many times. V gene TRBV5-1 combines with J gene TRBJ2-7; possibly TRBD2 for D (6 bases). Trimming shortened V by 2 bases and J by 0 bases, and 9 bases separated the two germline ends. Germline assignment: CDR1 SGHRS and CDR2 YFSETQ. There are 14 residues in the CDR3. The CDR3 region is CASSFRTNSYEQYF. The CDR3 bases are TGCGCCAGCAGCTTCCGGACTAACTCCTACGAGCAGTACTTC. Filled out from reference TRBV5-1 and TRBJ2-7, the complete variable domain reads KAGVTQTPRYLIKTRGQQVTLSCSPISGHRSVSWYQQTPGQGLQFLFEYFSETQRNKGNFPGRFSGRQFSNSRSEMNVSTLELGDSALYLCASSFRTNSYEQYFGPGTRLTVT.

The chain has TRBV7-9 and TRBJ2-1; 12 bases agree with TRBD2. Germline V gives CDR1 SEHNR, CDR2 FQNEAQ (reference sequence). Unmatched junction bases numbered 5, after V lost 3 bases and J lost 8 bases. The CDR3 is 15 residues long. CDR3 in amino acids: CASSLGLAGLHEQFF. The CDR3 DNA follows: TGTGCCAGCAGCTTGGGACTAGCGGGCCTTCATGAGCAGTTCTTC.

The chain uses TRBV19 and TRBJ2-7; TRBD1 is a possible D gene (5 bases). V was cut by 5 bases and J by 2 bases, with 16 bases left in between. CDR3 size: 15 residues. Germline CDR1 is LNHDA and CDR2 is SQIVND (reference sequence). In DNA, the CDR3 is TGTGCCAGTAGTCCCCAGCCAGGGAAGGCCTACGAGCAGTACTTC. Protein: CASSPQPGKAYEQYF. The variable domain in full, with the rest retrieved from reference TRBV19 and TRBJ2-7, is DGGITQSPKYLFRKEGQNVTLSCEQNLNHDAMYWYRQDPGQGLRLIYYSQIVNDFQKGDIAEGYSVSREKKESFPLTVTSAQKNPTAFYLCASSPQPGKAYEQYFGPGTRLTVT.

The chain couples TRBV12-3 or TRBV12-4 to TRBJ1-2; 8 nucleotides line up with TRBD1. The ends lost 8 bases at V and 8 bases at J; junction bases unmatched: 13. The CDR3 covers 14 residues. This CDR3 is CASGIRGHIGGYTF. The DNA for the CDR3 is TGTGCCAGCGGGATCAGGGGGCACATAGGGGGCTACACCTTC.

CDR3 sequence reads: CASSQEGELEGADTQYF. The CDR3 nucleotides read TGCGCCAGCAGCCAAGAAGGGGAATTGGAGGGGGCAGATACGCAGTATTTT. The J gene is TRBJ2-3, the V gene TRBV4-3, with D possibly called TRBD1 or TRBD2 (6 bases each). This CDR3 comprises 17 residues. Trimming cost V 0 bases and J 4 bases, with 17 bases left between them. Germline lookup yields CDR1 LGHNA and CDR2 YSLEER.